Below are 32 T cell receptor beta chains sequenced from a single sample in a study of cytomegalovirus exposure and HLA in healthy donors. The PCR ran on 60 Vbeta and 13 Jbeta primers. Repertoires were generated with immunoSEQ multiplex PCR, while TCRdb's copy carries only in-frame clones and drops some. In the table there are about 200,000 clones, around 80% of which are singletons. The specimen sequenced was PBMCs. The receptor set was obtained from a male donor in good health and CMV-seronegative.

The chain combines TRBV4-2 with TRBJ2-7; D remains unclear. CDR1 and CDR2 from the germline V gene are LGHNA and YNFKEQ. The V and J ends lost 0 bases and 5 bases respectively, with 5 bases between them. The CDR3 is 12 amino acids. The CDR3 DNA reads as TGTGCCAGCAGCCAAGATAGCCACGAGCAGTACTTC. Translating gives CASSQDSHEQYF.

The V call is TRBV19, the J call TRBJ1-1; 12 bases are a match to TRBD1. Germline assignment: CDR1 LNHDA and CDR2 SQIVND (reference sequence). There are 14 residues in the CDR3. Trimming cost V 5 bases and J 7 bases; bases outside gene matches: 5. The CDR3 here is CASSSGQGAFEAFF. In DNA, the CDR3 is TGTGCCAGTAGTTCGGGACAGGGGGCGTTTGAAGCTTTCTTT.

The CDR3 DNA sequence: TGTGCCAGCCACGGGACTGCCAAAAACATTCAGTACTTC. This encodes CASHGTAKNIQYF. The gene calls are TRBV28 and TRBJ2-4; tentatively, D is TRBD2 (6 bases). Germline V gene data show CDR1 as MDHEN and CDR2 as SYDVKM. V shed 8 bases and J shed 1 base, with 9 bases lying between them. The CDR3 runs to 13 residues.

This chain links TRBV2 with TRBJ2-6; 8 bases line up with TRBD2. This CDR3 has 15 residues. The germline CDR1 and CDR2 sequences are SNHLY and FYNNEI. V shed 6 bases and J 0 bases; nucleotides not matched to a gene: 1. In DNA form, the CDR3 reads TGTGCCAGCAGCGGGGGGGTCTCTGGGGCCAACGTCCTGACTTTC. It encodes CASSGGVSGANVLTF.

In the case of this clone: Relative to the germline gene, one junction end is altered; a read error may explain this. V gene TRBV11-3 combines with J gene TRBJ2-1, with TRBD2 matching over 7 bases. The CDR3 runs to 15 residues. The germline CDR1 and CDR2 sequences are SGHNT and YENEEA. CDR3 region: CASSQSSGPYNEQFF. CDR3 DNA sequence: TGTGCCAGCTCACAGTCTAGCGGTCCCTATAATGAGCAGTTCTTC.

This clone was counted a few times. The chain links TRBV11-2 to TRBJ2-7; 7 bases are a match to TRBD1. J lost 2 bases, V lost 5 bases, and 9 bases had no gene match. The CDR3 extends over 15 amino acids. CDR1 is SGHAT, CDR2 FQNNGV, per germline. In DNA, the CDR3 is TGTGCCAGCAGCCTCACTTACAGGGGACCCTACGAGCAGTACTTC. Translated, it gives CASSLTYRGPYEQYF.

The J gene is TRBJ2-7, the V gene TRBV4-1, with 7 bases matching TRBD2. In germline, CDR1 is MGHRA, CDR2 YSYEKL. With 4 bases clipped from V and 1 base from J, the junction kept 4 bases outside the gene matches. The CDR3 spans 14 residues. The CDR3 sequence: CASSPAGESYEQYF. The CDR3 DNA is TGCGCCAGCAGCCCTGCGGGAGAATCCTACGAGCAGTACTTC.

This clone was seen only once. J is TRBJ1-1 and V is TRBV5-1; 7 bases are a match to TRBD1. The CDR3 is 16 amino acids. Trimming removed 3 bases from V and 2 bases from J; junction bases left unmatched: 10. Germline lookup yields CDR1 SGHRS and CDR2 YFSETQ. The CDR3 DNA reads TGCGCCAGCAGCTCCCCGTGGGGGACAGACAACACTGAAGCTTTCTTT. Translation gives CASSSPWGTDNTEAFF.

Here the CDR3 DNA reads TGTGCCAGCAGCCAACAAGACAGGAACTACGAGCAGTACTTC. As protein: CASSQQDRNYEQYF. The chain carries TRBV4-2 and TRBJ2-7; the D gene is possibly TRBD1 (6 bases). Trimming took 2 bases from V and 3 from J, leaving 11 bases between them. This CDR3 is built from 14 residues. Germline loops: CDR1 LGHNA, CDR2 YNFKEQ.

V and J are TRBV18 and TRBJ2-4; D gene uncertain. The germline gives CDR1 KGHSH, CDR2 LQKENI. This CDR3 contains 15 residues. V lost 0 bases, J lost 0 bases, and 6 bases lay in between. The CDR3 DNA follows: TGTGCCAGCTCACCACCGGGCATAGCCAAAAACATTCAGTACTTC. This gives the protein CASSPPGIAKNIQYF.

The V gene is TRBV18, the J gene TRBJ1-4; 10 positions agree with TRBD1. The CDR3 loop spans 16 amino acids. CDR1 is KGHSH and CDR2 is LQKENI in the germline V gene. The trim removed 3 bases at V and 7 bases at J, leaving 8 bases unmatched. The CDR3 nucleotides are TGTGCCAGCTCACCTATTCCGGGACAGGGGTTTGAAAAACTGTTTTTT. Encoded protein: CASSPIPGQGFEKLFF.

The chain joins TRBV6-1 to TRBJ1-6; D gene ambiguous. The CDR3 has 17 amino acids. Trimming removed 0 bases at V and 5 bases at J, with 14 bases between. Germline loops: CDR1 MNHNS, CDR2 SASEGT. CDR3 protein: CASSEAFNSGNNSPLHF. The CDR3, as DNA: TGTGCCAGCAGTGAAGCGTTTAACAGCGGGAATAATTCACCCCTCCACTTT.

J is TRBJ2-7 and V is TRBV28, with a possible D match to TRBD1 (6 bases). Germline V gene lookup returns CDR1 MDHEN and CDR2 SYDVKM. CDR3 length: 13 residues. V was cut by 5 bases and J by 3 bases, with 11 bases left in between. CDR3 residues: CASSPTGSYEQYF. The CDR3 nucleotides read TGTGCCAGCAGTCCGACAGGTAGCTACGAGCAGTACTTC.

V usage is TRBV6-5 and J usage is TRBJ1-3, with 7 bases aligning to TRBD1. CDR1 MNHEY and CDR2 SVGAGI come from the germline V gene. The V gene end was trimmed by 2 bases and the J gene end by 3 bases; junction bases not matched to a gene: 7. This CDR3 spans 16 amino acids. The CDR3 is CASSYTPTGVGNTIYF. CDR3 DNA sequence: TGTGCCAGCAGTTACACCCCCACAGGGGTTGGAAACACCATATATTTT.

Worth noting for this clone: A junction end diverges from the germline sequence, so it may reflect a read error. CDR3 protein: CSSSFISNYGYTF. The CDR3 nucleotides are TGTTCCAGCAGCTTTATCTCCAACTATGGCTACACCTTC. J is TRBJ1-2 and V is TRBV7-9; D uncertain. Germline V gene data show CDR1 as SEHNR and CDR2 as FQNEAQ (reference sequence). The CDR3 runs to 13 residues. Using reference TRBV7-9 and TRBJ1-2 for the parts outside the CDR3, the full variable domain is DTGVSQNPRHKITKRGQNVTFRCDPISEHNRLYWYRQTLGQGPEFLTYFQNEAQLEKSRLLSDRFSAERPKGSFSTLEIQRTEQGDSAMYLCSSSFISNYGYTFGSGTRLTVV.

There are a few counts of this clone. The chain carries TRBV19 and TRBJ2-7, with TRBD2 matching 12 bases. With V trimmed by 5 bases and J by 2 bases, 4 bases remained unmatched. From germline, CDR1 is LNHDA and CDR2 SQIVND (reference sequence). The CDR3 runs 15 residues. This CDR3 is CASSPRTSGTYEQYF. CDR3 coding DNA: TGTGCCAGTAGTCCAAGGACTAGCGGGACCTACGAGCAGTACTTC.

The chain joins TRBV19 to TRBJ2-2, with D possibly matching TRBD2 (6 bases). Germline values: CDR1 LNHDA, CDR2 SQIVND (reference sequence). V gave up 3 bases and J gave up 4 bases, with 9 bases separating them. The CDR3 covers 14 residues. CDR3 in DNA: TGTGCCAGTAGTATCGCGGGGATCACCGGGGAGCTGTTTTTT. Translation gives CASSIAGITGELFF. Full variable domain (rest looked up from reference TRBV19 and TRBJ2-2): DGGITQSPKYLFRKEGQNVTLSCEQNLNHDAMYWYRQDPGQGLRLIYYSQIVNDFQKGDIAEGYSVSREKKESFPLTVTSAQKNPTAFYLCASSIAGITGELFFGEGSRLTVL.

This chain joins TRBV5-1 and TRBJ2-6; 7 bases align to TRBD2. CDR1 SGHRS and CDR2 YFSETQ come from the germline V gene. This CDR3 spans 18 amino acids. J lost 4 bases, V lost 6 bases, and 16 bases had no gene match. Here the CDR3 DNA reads TGCGCCAGCACCACGACGGGCGGTGGGGGGGTCGGGGCCAACGTCCTGACTTTC. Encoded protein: CASTTTGGGGVGANVLTF.

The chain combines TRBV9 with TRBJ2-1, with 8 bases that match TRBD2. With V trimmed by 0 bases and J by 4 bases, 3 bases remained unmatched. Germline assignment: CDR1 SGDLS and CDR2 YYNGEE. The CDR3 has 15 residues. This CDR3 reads CASSVALAEYNEQFF. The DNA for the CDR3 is TGTGCCAGCAGCGTAGCACTAGCGGAGTACAATGAGCAGTTCTTC. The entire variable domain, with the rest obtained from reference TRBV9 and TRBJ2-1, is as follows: DSGVTQTPKHLITATGQRVTLRCSPRSGDLSVYWYQQSLDQGLQFLIQYYNGEERAKGNILERFSAQQFPDLHSELNLSSLELGDSALYFCASSVALAEYNEQFFGPGTRLTVL.

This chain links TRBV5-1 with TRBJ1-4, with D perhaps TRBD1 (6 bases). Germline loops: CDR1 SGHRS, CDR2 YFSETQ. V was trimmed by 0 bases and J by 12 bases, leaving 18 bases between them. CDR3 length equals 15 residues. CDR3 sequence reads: CASSLAGVQGSELFF. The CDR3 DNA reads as TGCGCCAGCAGCTTGGCCGGTGTACAGGGTAGCGAACTGTTTTTT.

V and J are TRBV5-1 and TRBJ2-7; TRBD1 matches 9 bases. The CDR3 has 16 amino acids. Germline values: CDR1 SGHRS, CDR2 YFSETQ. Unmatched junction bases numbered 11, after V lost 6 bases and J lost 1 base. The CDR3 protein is CASKLGTGKVSYEQYF. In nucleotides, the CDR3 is TGCGCCAGCAAGTTGGGGACAGGGAAGGTGTCCTACGAGCAGTACTTC.

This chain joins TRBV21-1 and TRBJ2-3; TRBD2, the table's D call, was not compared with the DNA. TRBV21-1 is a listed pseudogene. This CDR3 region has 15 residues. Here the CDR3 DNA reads TGTGCCAGCAGCACACAGACTAGCTGGAAGAGTACGCAGTATTTT. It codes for CASSTQTSWKSTQYF.

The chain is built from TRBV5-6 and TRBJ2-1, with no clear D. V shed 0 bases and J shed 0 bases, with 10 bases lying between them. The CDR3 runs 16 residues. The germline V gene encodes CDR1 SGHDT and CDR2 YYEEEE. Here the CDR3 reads CASSLVVTSSYNEQFF. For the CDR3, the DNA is TGTGCCAGCAGCTTGGTGGTGACAAGCTCCTACAATGAGCAGTTCTTC.

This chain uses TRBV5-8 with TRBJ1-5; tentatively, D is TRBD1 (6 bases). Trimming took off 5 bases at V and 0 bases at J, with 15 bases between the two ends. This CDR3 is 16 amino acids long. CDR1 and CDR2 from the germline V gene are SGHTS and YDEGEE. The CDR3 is CASSRTRGSSNQPQHF. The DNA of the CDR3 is TGTGCCAGCAGTCGGACCAGGGGTTCTAGCAATCAGCCCCAGCATTTT.

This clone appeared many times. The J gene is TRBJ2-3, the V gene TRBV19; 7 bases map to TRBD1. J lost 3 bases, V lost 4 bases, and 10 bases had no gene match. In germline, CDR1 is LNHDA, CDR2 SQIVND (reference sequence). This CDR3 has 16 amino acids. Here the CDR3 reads CASSTNRGTGTDTQYF. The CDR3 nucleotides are TGTGCCAGTAGTACCAACAGGGGAACGGGGACAGATACGCAGTATTTT.

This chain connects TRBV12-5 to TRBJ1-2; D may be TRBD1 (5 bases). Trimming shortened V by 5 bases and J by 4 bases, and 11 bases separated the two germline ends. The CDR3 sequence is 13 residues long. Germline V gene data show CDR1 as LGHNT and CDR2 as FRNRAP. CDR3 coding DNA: TGTGCTAGTGGTGGTCAGGGCTCCTATGGCTACACCTTC. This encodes CASGGQGSYGYTF.

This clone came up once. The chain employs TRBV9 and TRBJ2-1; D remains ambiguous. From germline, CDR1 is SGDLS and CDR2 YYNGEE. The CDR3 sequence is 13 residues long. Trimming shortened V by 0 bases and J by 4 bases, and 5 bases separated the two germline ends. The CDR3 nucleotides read TGTGCCAGCAGCGTAGGCGCATACAATGAGCAGTTCTTC. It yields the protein CASSVGAYNEQFF.

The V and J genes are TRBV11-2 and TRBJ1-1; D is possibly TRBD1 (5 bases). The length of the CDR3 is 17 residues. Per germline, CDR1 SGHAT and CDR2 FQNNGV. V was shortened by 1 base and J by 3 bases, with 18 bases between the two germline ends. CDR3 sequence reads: CASSLVGPGVRDTEAFF. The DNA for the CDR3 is TGTGCCAGCAGCTTAGTAGGTCCTGGAGTCAGGGACACTGAAGCTTTCTTT.

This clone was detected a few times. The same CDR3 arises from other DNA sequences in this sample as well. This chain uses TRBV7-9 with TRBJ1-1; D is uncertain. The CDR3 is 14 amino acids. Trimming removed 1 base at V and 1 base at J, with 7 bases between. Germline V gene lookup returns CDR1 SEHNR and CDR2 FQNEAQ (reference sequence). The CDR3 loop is CASSLGRENTEAFF. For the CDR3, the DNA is TGTGCCAGCAGCTTAGGGAGGGAGAACACTGAAGCTTTCTTT. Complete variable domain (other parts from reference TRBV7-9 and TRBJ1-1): DTGVSQNPRHKITKRGQNVTFRCDPISEHNRLYWYRQTLGQGPEFLTYFQNEAQLEKSRLLSDRFSAERPKGSFSTLEIQRTEQGDSAMYLCASSLGRENTEAFFGQGTRLTVV.

This CDR3 is CASSYGTLNTGELFF. The CDR3 bases are TGTGCCAGCAGTTACGGGACACTGAACACCGGGGAGCTGTTTTTT. The genes are TRBV6-5 and TRBJ2-2, with D perhaps matching TRBD1 (6 bases). Germline assignment: CDR1 MNHEY and CDR2 SVGAGI. Trimming shortened V by 2 bases and J by 1 base, and 8 bases separated the two germline ends. The CDR3 length is 15 residues.

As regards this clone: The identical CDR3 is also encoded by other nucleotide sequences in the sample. The CDR3 nucleotides are TGTGCCAGCAGTTCGCTAGCGGGACACTCCTACAATGAGCAGTTCTTC. It encodes CASSSLAGHSYNEQFF. The chain has TRBV6-5 and TRBJ2-1; 9 nucleotides agree with TRBD2. CDR3 length: 16 residues. Germline values: CDR1 MNHEY, CDR2 SVGAGI. V was pared by 4 bases and J by 0 bases, with 4 bases of the junction left unmatched.

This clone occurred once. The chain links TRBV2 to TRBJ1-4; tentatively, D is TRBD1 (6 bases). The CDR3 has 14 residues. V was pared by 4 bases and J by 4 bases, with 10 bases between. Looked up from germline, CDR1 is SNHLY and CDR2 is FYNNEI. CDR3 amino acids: CASSADSGNEKLFF. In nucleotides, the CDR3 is TGTGCCAGCAGTGCGGACAGTGGTAATGAAAAACTGTTTTTT.